What follows is one TCR beta chain and its context. Its cognate antigen is unknown. Germline CDR1 LNHNV, CDR2 YYDKDF (reference sequence). J was trimmed by 2 bases and V by 9 bases; bases with no gene match: 2. This CDR3 has 13 amino acids. This specimen comes from a study of cytomegalovirus exposure and HLA in healthy donors. Study-wide results and limits: In vitro work confirmed that a few CMV-associated chains recognize CMV antigens. Diagnosis of cytomegalovirus status made by the classifier reportedly showed high specificity and sensitivity. In a later analysis, at a false discovery rate of 0.05, some 15,000 TCR beta sequences were associated with HLA alleles.

Researchers ran the PCR with 60 Vbeta and 13 Jbeta primers. The data were produced by immunoSEQ multiplex PCR, yet TCRdb's version contains in-frame clones alone and is incomplete. The sample lists roughly 150,000 clones, 76% occurring once. The chain combines TRBV15 with TRBJ2-7, with 12 positions matching TRBD2. The sample consisted of PBMCs. The clonotype originates from a male donor in good health and CMV-seronegative. The CDR3 DNA reads as TGTGCCACACGGACTAGCGGGACCTACGAGCAGTACTTC. Translating it yields CATRTSGTYEQYF.